The 24 T cell receptor beta chains reported below all come from one sample, sequenced in a study of spatial heterogeneity in lung cancer. Overall study results and limits: The number of expanded tumor alpha and beta chains correlated with mutation number.

In TCRdb, the 5' RACE reads were re-called with MiXCR into one record per CDR3 protein. The data contain about 690 distinct CDR3 sequences, 29% of them singletons. Described time point: sample taken at primary tumor resection. Their target antigens are unknown. The sequenced sample was lung tumor tissue, obtained at surgery. These receptors all come from a male donor with early-stage non-small cell lung cancer.

This clonotype was counted between two and nine times. The chain employs TRBV12-3 or TRBV12-4 and TRBJ1-2; D not certain. V was pared by 3 bases and J by 8 bases, with 19 bases between. The CDR3 runs 15 residues. The CDR3 loop is CASSFGPRSPGGYTF. The CDR3 nucleotides are TGTGCCAGCAGTTTTGGTCCGAGATCCCCGGGGGGCTACACCTTC.

This clonotype is a singleton in its sample. A much larger clone sits a single nucleotide away, making a read error possible. The chain has TRBV7-9 and TRBJ2-7, with 12 bases aligning to TRBD2. J gave up 13 bases and V 10 bases, and 20 bases lay outside the gene matches. This CDR3 region has 15 residues. Germline CDR1 is SEHNR and CDR2 is FQNEAQ (reference sequence). The CDR3 is CANRGSGLAGPQSYF. The CDR3 DNA reads as TGTGCCAACAGAGGGTCGGGACTAGCGGGCCCACAATCTTACTTC. The whole variable domain, remainder taken from reference TRBV7-9 and TRBJ2-7, is DTGVSQNPRHKITKRGQNVTFRCDPISEHNRLYWYRQTLGQGPEFLTYFQNEAQLEKSRLLSDRFSAERPKGSFSTLEIQRTEQGDSAMYLCANRGSGLAGPQSYFGPGTRLTVT.

By share, this clonotype ranks as medium-sized. The V gene is TRBV5-1, the J gene TRBJ2-1; 7 positions match TRBD1. Germline V lookup: CDR1 SGHRS, CDR2 YFSETQ. There are 15 residues in the CDR3. Losses at the gene ends were 1 base for V and 6 bases for J; bases not matched to a gene: 7. DNA for the CDR3: TGCGCCAGCAGCTTGAGGACAGGAAACACCAATGAGCAGTTCTTC. Translated, it gives CASSLRTGNTNEQFF.

V usage is TRBV24-1 and J usage is TRBJ2-1, with D perhaps TRBD1 (7 bases). The length of the CDR3 is 14 residues. V gave up 5 bases and J gave up 5 bases, with 12 bases separating them. CDR1 and CDR2 (germline): KGHDR, SFDVKD. The CDR3 loop is CATSARDRDNEQFF. For the CDR3, the DNA is TGTGCCACCAGTGCGCGGGACAGAGACAATGAGCAGTTCTTC.

V gene TRBV20-1 combines with J gene TRBJ1-2; no clear D. This CDR3 region has 10 residues. V was cut by 3 bases and J by 3 bases, with 2 bases left in between. Germline CDR1 is DFQATT and CDR2 is SNEGSKA (reference sequence). The CDR3 DNA reads TGCAGTGCTAGGGACTATGGCTACACCTTC. It yields the protein CSARDYGYTF.

This clonotype appeared a few times. This sequence joins TRBV19 and TRBJ2-1; weak D call: TRBD1 (6 bases). The V end was cut by 4 bases, the J end by 5 bases, with 12 bases between. This CDR3 contains 14 residues. Germline-derived CDR1 and CDR2 are LNHDA and SQIVND (reference sequence). CDR3 in DNA: TGTGCCAGTAGTAATCAGGGGTCCGACAATGAGCAGTTCTTC. Translating it yields CASSNQGSDNEQFF.

By share of the sample, this clonotype is large. The genes are TRBV14 and TRBJ1-1; D unclear. Germline CDR1 is SGHDN and CDR2 is FVKESK. This CDR3 is 17 amino acids long. Trimming stripped 2 bases from V and 1 base from J, with 17 bases between. CDR3 bases: TGTGCCAGCAGCCAACCATTAGGCGGGCAGTCGAACACTGAAGCTTTCTTT. Residues: CASSQPLGGQSNTEAFF.

J is TRBJ2-5 and V is TRBV5-1; possibly TRBD1 for D (6 bases). Trimming removed 4 bases at V and 1 base at J, with 11 bases between. CDR1 and CDR2 from the germline V gene are SGHRS and YFSETQ. The CDR3 length is 14 residues. CDR3 nucleotide sequence: TGCGCCAGCAGCCTCACAGGGATCCAAGAGACCCAGTACTTC. Residues: CASSLTGIQETQYF.

The chain joins TRBV7-9 to TRBJ2-1, with D possibly TRBD1 on 7 matching bases. Trimming removed 8 bases from V and 3 bases from J, with 17 bases in between. The V gene's germline CDR1 is SEHNR and CDR2 FQNEAQ (reference sequence). The length of the CDR3 is 15 residues. CDR3 in amino acids: CASEEGQSFYNEQFF. CDR3 DNA sequence: TGTGCCAGCGAGGAGGGACAGTCCTTCTACAATGAGCAGTTCTTC. Supplemented by reference TRBV7-9 and TRBJ2-1, the full variable domain reads DTGVSQNPRHKITKRGQNVTFRCDPISEHNRLYWYRQTLGQGPEFLTYFQNEAQLEKSRLLSDRFSAERPKGSFSTLEIQRTEQGDSAMYLCASEEGQSFYNEQFFGPGTRLTVL.

This clonotype is large in the sample. The chain combines TRBV29-1 with TRBJ1-2; D gene unclear. Trimming took off 4 bases at V and 0 bases at J, with 9 bases between the two ends. CDR1 SQVTM and CDR2 ANQGSEA come from the germline V gene. This CDR3 is 13 amino acids long. CDR3 region: CSVGGPTNYGYTF. The CDR3 DNA reads as TGCAGCGTTGGAGGACCCACTAACTATGGCTACACCTTC.

The chain has TRBV25-1 and TRBJ1-1, with a weak D call TRBD1 (5 bases). Per germline, CDR1 MGHDK and CDR2 SYGVNS. The length of the CDR3 is 16 residues. V lost 5 bases to trimming and J lost 6 bases, with 22 bases between them. CDR3 nucleotide sequence: TGTGCCAGCAGTACGCTCTGGGACGGACTAACAGCTGAAGCTTTCTTT. Translating gives CASSTLWDGLTAEAFF.

Judged by abundance, this clonotype is large (0.1 to 1%). The chain recombines TRBV19 with TRBJ1-5; 10 bases fit TRBD1. Per the germline V gene, CDR1 is LNHDA and CDR2 is SQIVND (reference sequence). V dropped 6 bases and J dropped 6; count of bases not matched to a gene: 8. This CDR3 has 15 residues. CDR3 nucleotides: TGTGCCAGTAGCCAAATTAGGGACAGGGGTCAGCCCCAGCATTTT. Translation: CASSQIRDRGQPQHF.

This clonotype was seen more than once but under ten times. The J gene is TRBJ2-7, the V gene TRBV6-5; 13 nucleotides agree with TRBD2. This CDR3 is 14 amino acids long. The germline gives CDR1 MNHEY, CDR2 SVGAGI. Germline trimming cut 5 bases from V and 7 bases from J; bases unmatched to any gene: 5. The CDR3 sequence: CASSKGLAGVEQYF. In DNA, the CDR3 is TGTGCCAGCAGTAAAGGACTAGCGGGAGTTGAGCAGTACTTC.

V gene TRBV5-1 combines with J gene TRBJ2-5, with no clear D. V lost 3 bases, J lost 5 bases, and 14 bases lay in between. Germline V gene sequence: CDR1 SGHRS, CDR2 YFSETQ. The CDR3 length is 14 residues. The CDR3 spells CASSSNPSQETQYF. CDR3 sequence (DNA): TGCGCCAGCAGCTCTAACCCATCCCAGGAGACCCAGTACTTC. Supplemented by reference TRBV5-1 and TRBJ2-5, the full variable domain reads KAGVTQTPRYLIKTRGQQVTLSCSPISGHRSVSWYQQTPGQGLQFLFEYFSETQRNKGNFPGRFSGRQFSNSRSEMNVSTLELGDSALYLCASSSNPSQETQYFGPGTRLLVL.

In its sample, this clonotype ranks as large. This chain joins TRBV6-5 and TRBJ2-6, with a tentative D call TRBD2 (5 bases). CDR3 length: 16 amino acids. The germline V and J ends were trimmed by 2 bases and 2 bases, with 10 bases remaining between them. Germline CDR1 reads MNHEY; CDR2 reads SVGAGI. The CDR3 is CASSYDAGAGANVLTF. In DNA, the CDR3 is TGTGCCAGCAGTTACGATGCGGGTGCTGGGGCCAACGTCCTGACTTTC.

DNA of the CDR3: TGTGCCAGTAGGACAAGGACAGGGAGCTCCTACGAGCAGTACTTC. Translation: CASRTRTGSSYEQYF. This chain uses TRBV19 with TRBJ2-7; 8 bases are a match to TRBD1. Per the germline V gene, CDR1 is LNHDA and CDR2 is SQIVND (reference sequence). The CDR3 length is 15 residues. Losses at the gene ends were 6 bases for V and 0 bases for J; bases not matched to a gene: 7. The full variable domain, in which reference TRBV19 and TRBJ2-7 provide the parts outside the CDR3, is DGGITQSPKYLFRKEGQNVTLSCEQNLNHDAMYWYRQDPGQGLRLIYYSQIVNDFQKGDIAEGYSVSREKKESFPLTVTSAQKNPTAFYLCASRTRTGSSYEQYFGPGTRLTVT.

Judged by abundance, this clonotype is medium-sized. This chain links TRBV5-1 with TRBJ2-4, with no clear D. CDR3 length: 15 residues. The V gene's germline CDR1 is SGHRS and CDR2 YFSETQ. Deletions cut 3 bases from V and 6 bases from J, with 16 bases between. Here the CDR3 reads CASSSRTDPRNIQYF. The CDR3 region has the DNA TGCGCCAGCAGCTCCCGGACGGACCCCAGAAACATTCAGTACTTC.

This clonotype is medium-sized by share. V usage is TRBV5-4 and J usage is TRBJ2-1; 8 nucleotides match TRBD1. The trim removed 4 bases at V and 5 bases at J, leaving 8 bases unmatched. The germline V gene encodes CDR1 SGHNT and CDR2 YYREEE (reference sequence). CDR3 length: 15 amino acids. The CDR3 loop reads CASSPPPGQDNEQFF. For the CDR3, the DNA is TGTGCCAGCAGCCCGCCCCCGGGACAGGACAATGAGCAGTTCTTC.

This sequence joins TRBV5-1 and TRBJ1-2, with D hard to call. CDR3 length: 12 residues. Germline V gene lookup returns CDR1 SGHRS and CDR2 YFSETQ. V shed 4 bases and J shed 8 bases, with 12 bases lying between them. This CDR3 is CASSPSEEGYTF. The CDR3 bases are TGCGCCAGCAGCCCTAGTGAGGAAGGCTACACCTTC.

In its sample, this clonotype is large. The V gene is TRBV6-6, the J gene TRBJ2-7, with no clear D. The CDR3 runs 12 residues. CDR1 and CDR2 from the germline V gene are MNHNY and SVGAGI (reference sequence). V lost 0 bases and J lost 3, with 3 bases in between. This CDR3 reads CASSYSYYEQYF. The CDR3, as DNA: TGTGCCAGCAGTTACTCGTACTACGAGCAGTACTTC.

This clonotype is labeled hyperexpanded. This chain links TRBV20-1 with TRBJ2-5, with TRBD2 matching over 14 bases. The junction had 9 bases not matched to a gene; V was cut back by 4 bases and J by 2 bases. The CDR3 contains 17 residues. CDR1 is DFQATT, CDR2 SNEGSKA, per germline (reference sequence). The CDR3 loop is CSATGLAGGRGQETQYF. DNA of the CDR3: TGCAGTGCTACCGGACTAGCGGGAGGTCGGGGACAAGAGACCCAGTACTTC.

By share, this clonotype ranks as hyperexpanded. The chain employs TRBV6-5 and TRBJ1-6; a weak D match, TRBD1 (5 bases). The germline CDR1 and CDR2 sequences are MNHEY and SVGAGI. V was clipped by 0 bases and J by 5 bases, with 8 bases between them. This CDR3 is 15 amino acids long. The CDR3 nucleotides are TGTGCCAGCAGTTACTCCGGGGCGGATAATTCACCCCTCCACTTT. This encodes CASSYSGADNSPLHF.

By sample fraction, this clonotype is large. This chain connects TRBV29-1 to TRBJ1-1, with D unresolved. This CDR3 is 11 amino acids long. Trimming removed 3 bases from V and 0 bases from J, with 2 bases in between. In germline, CDR1 is SQVTM, CDR2 ANQGSEA. The CDR3 sequence: CSVEVNTEAFF. CDR3 in DNA: TGCAGCGTTGAGGTGAACACTGAAGCTTTCTTT.

By proportion, this clonotype is large (0.1 to 1%). This chain connects TRBV2 to TRBJ1-2; tentatively, D is TRBD1 (5 bases). CDR3 size: 12 residues. Between the trimmed V and J ends, which lost 7 bases and 9 bases, there was a span of 15 bases. Germline V gives CDR1 SNHLY, CDR2 FYNNEI. The CDR3, as DNA: TGTGCCAGCACGGCCGGACAAGGTCGCTACACCTTC. Encoded protein: CASTAGQGRYTF.